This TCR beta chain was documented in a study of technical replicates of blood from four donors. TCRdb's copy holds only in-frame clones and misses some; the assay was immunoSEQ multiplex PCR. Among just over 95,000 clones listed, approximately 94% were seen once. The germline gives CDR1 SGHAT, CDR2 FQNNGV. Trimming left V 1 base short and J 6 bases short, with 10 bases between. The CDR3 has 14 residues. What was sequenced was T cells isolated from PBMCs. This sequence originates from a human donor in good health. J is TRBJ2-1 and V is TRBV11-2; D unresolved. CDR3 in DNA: TGTGCCAGCAGCTTAGTTCCCCTAGGCAATGAGCAGTTCTTC. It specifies CASSLVPLGNEQFF.